The clone carrying this T cell receptor (beta chain) was picked up one time. The data are from a study of blood T cell repertoires in COVID-19. Across the whole study: The United States, Italy and Spain provided the acute and convalescent COVID-19 samples.

Libraries were prepared by immunoSEQ multiplex PCR; TCRdb keeps only in-frame clonotypes and omits some of them. The profile covers roughly 250,000 clones, with about 88% appearing a single time and 1.5% to 2% taken by the ten largest. The participants were between roughly 18 and 90 years old and came from some 23 US areas. The CDR3 runs to 13 residues. The V gene lost 2 bases and the J gene lost 4 bases, with 9 bases spanning the gap. This TCR derives from a woman in her 50s who had recovered from COVID-19. Sequencing was carried out using PBMCs or T cells enriched from blood (not recorded which). This chain links TRBV12-3 or TRBV12-4 with TRBJ2-7; no firm D call. The CDR3 DNA follows: TGTGCCAGCAGTTTAACCAACAAGTACGAGCAGTACTTC. It is translated as CASSLTNKYEQYF.